This T cell receptor beta chain was observed in a study of OX40 agonist ivuxolimab in advanced cancers. Study-wide context: The treatment was a fully human IgG2 OX40 agonist, ivuxolimab.

Using immunoSEQ multiplex PCR, the repertoire was profiled, and TCRdb retains in-frame clones only, with some absent. The sample has fewer than 45,000 clones; more than 80% are singletons. The sequencing used CD4+ or CD8+ T cells sorted from blood, collected in a trial of the OX40 agonist ivuxolimab. The clonotype was recovered from an adult with an advanced solid tumor such as melanoma, head and neck, liver or kidney cancer.

The CDR3 coding sequence is TGTGCCAGCAGCTCCACTACGGGACAGATTTACGAGCAGTACTTC. Residues: CASSSTTGQIYEQYF. J is TRBJ2-7 and V is TRBV7-8, with 7 bases fitting TRBD1. The CDR3 has 15 amino acids. Germline CDR1 reads SGHVS; CDR2 reads FQNEAQ. The V gene end was trimmed by 4 bases and the J gene end by 4 bases; junction bases not matched to a gene: 10. The full variable domain, with the rest looked up from reference TRBV7-8 and TRBJ2-7, is GAGVSQSPRYKVAKRGQDVALRCDPISGHVSLFWYQQALGQGPEFLTYFQNEAQLDKSGLPSDRFFAERPEGSVSTLKIQRTQQEDSAVYLCASSSTTGQIYEQYFGPGTRLTVT.